The clone carrying this TCR beta chain was seen only once. The CDR3 contains 13 residues. Germline CDR1 GTSNPN, CDR2 SVGIG (reference sequence). V shed 5 bases and J shed 1 base, with 6 bases lying between them. The source of the sample is a study of PD-1 blockade in classical Hodgkin lymphoma. The time point is: cycle 4 day 1 (C4D1), after around six weeks of nivolumab. No patient escaped relapse after autologous stem cell transplantation, and brentuximab vedotin exposure varied. Generated by immunoSEQ multiplex PCR, the TCRdb table keeps only in-frame clones and is missing some. The sample consists of about 89,000 clones, 90% of them appearing once.

This clonotype was sampled from a human donor with classical Hodgkin lymphoma. This rearrangement joins TRBV30 to TRBJ2-6; D gene unclear. Sample: peripheral blood mononuclear cells (PBMCs), taken before the fourth cycle of nivolumab. As DNA, the CDR3 is TGTGCCTGGTTCCATTCTGGGGCCAACGTCCTGACTTTC. The encoded protein is CAWFHSGANVLTF.